The rows below give T cell receptor beta chains drawn from one sample of a study of T cell responses to AZD1222 COVID-19 vaccine. Data came from immunoSEQ multiplex PCR; TCRdb stores just in-frame clones and leaves some out. Of about 100,000 clones listed, 87% were seen once; the top ten hold about 3%. The material sequenced was peripheral blood, taken on day 0 of AZD1222 vaccination. These TCRs come from an adult in good health. Each CDR3 is given with its conserved first and last residue. The order of the fields is V gene, D gene, J gene, clone size, CDR3 DNA, CDR3 protein. D genes are given only for firm matches. Only part of the rows carry a size: once, few, many, or a class if the clone is expanded.

v_call: TRBV28
d_call: NA
j_call: TRBJ2-7
clone_size: NA
cdr3_nt: TGTGCCAGCAGTCGTCGACAGGATCCCTACGAGCAGTACTTC
cdr3_aa: CASSRRQDPYEQYF

v_call: TRBV6-5
d_call: TRBD1
j_call: TRBJ1-6
clone_size: NA
cdr3_nt: TGTGCCAGCAGCGCGACAGGGGTTGGTTCACCCCTCCACTTT
cdr3_aa: CASSATGVGSPLHF

v_call: TRBV5-1
d_call: NA
j_call: TRBJ2-5
clone_size: NA
cdr3_nt: TGCGCCAGCAGCTTGACGGTTCAAGAGACCCAGTACTTC
cdr3_aa: CASSLTVQETQYF

v_call: TRBV5-1
d_call: NA
j_call: TRBJ1-1
clone_size: few
cdr3_nt: TGCGCCAGCAGCTGGGACGCAGGACGGCGGAACACTGAAGCTTTCTTT
cdr3_aa: CASSWDAGRRNTEAFF

v_call: TRBV5-1
d_call: NA
j_call: TRBJ1-2
clone_size: once
cdr3_nt: TGCGCCAGCAGCTTGGGCGGCAGCCCCTATGGCTACACCTTC
cdr3_aa: CASSLGGSPYGYTF

v_call: TRBV9
d_call: NA
j_call: TRBJ1-1
clone_size: NA
cdr3_nt: TGTGCCACCGCCCGGGGGCAGGACACTGAAGCTTTCTTT
cdr3_aa: CATARGQDTEAFF

v_call: TRBV19
d_call: NA
j_call: TRBJ1-4
clone_size: NA
cdr3_nt: TGTGCCAGTAGTATAGGAGGGGCGCGGGGAAAACTGTTTTTT
cdr3_aa: CASSIGGARGKLFF

v_call: TRBV7-6
d_call: TRBD1
j_call: TRBJ2-7
clone_size: NA
cdr3_nt: TGTGCCAGCAGCGAGACCGGGACAGGGGCTCTCGAGCAGTACTTC
cdr3_aa: CASSETGTGALEQYF

v_call: TRBV30
d_call: NA
j_call: TRBJ1-2
clone_size: NA
cdr3_nt: TGTGCCTGGAGTTCCGGACAGTACGGCTACACCTTC
cdr3_aa: CAWSSGQYGYTF

v_call: TRBV10-3
d_call: NA
j_call: TRBJ1-5
clone_size: NA
cdr3_nt: TGTGCCATCAGTGCCGGGGGGGGGTACTATAGCAATCAGCCCCAGCATTTT
cdr3_aa: CAISAGGGYYSNQPQHF

v_call: TRBV7-3
d_call: NA
j_call: TRBJ1-6
clone_size: NA
cdr3_nt: TGTGCCAGCAGCTTAACGGCGGGGAATTCACCCCTCCACTTT
cdr3_aa: CASSLTAGNSPLHF

v_call: TRBV24-1
d_call: NA
j_call: TRBJ1-4
clone_size: NA
cdr3_nt: TGTGCCACCAGTGGAGGCCCCACGGGAGGCGAAAAACTGTTTTTT
cdr3_aa: CATSGGPTGGEKLFF

v_call: TRBV7-9
d_call: NA
j_call: TRBJ1-2
clone_size: NA
cdr3_nt: TGTGCCAGCAGCTTTAACCGCGAATATGGCTACACCTTC
cdr3_aa: CASSFNREYGYTF

v_call: TRBV11-2
d_call: NA
j_call: TRBJ1-2
clone_size: NA
cdr3_nt: TGTGCCAGCAGCTGGGGGACGGGAAAGTATGGCTACACCTTC
cdr3_aa: CASSWGTGKYGYTF

v_call: TRBV18
d_call: NA
j_call: TRBJ1-5
clone_size: NA
cdr3_nt: TGTGCCAGCTCACCATGGGACAATCAGCCCCAGCATTTT
cdr3_aa: CASSPWDNQPQHF

v_call: TRBV6-1
d_call: TRBD1
j_call: TRBJ1-2
clone_size: NA
cdr3_nt: TGTGCCAGCAGTGAAAATTGGGACAGGGGGCAAGGCTACACCTTC
cdr3_aa: CASSENWDRGQGYTF

v_call: TRBV12-3/TRBV12-4
d_call: TRBD1
j_call: TRBJ1-1
clone_size: NA
cdr3_nt: TGTGCCAGCAGTCGGACAGGGGTTGGGGAAGCTTTCTTT
cdr3_aa: CASSRTGVGEAFF

v_call: TRBV2
d_call: NA
j_call: TRBJ1-5
clone_size: NA
cdr3_nt: TGTGCCACCAGAGGGGTCGGGTCCGGCAATCAGCCCCAGCATTTT
cdr3_aa: CATRGVGSGNQPQHF

v_call: TRBV7-2
d_call: TRBD1
j_call: TRBJ1-2
clone_size: NA
cdr3_nt: TGTGCCAGCAGCCCGGGGACAGGGAGCTTCCGCTACACCTTC
cdr3_aa: CASSPGTGSFRYTF

v_call: TRBV11-3
d_call: NA
j_call: TRBJ1-6
clone_size: NA
cdr3_nt: TGTGCCAGCAGCTTAGATTCGGCAGCTAATTCACCCCTCCACTTT
cdr3_aa: CASSLDSAANSPLHF

v_call: TRBV10-3
d_call: NA
j_call: TRBJ1-1
clone_size: few
cdr3_nt: TGTGCCATCAGTGAGCTAGGAGGTCAGGGCACTGAAGCTTTCTTT
cdr3_aa: CAISELGGQGTEAFF

v_call: TRBV11-3
d_call: TRBD1
j_call: TRBJ1-2
clone_size: NA
cdr3_nt: TGTGCCAGCAGCTTCCAGGGGGCTGGCTACACCTTC
cdr3_aa: CASSFQGAGYTF

v_call: TRBV7-6
d_call: NA
j_call: TRBJ2-7
clone_size: NA
cdr3_nt: TGTGCCAGCAGCTTGTATGGGCCGGACACCACGGCCCCCTACGAGCAGTACTTC
cdr3_aa: CASSLYGPDTTAPYEQYF